These 23 T cell receptor beta chains were all obtained from the same sample, sequenced in a study of tumor and adjacent non-tumor tissue in lung cancer. The library came from three nested PCR rounds adapted from ARM-PCR protocols. TCRdb analysed the multiplex PCR reads with MiXCR anew, one entry per CDR3 protein. Among 75,000 to 95,000 distinct CDR3 sequences listed, approximately 77% were seen once. The template was RNA from unsorted bulk tissue. Specimen: lung tumor tissue. The receptors shown here come from a woman between 35 and 50 years old with non-small cell lung cancer.

Regarding this clonotype: No conserved phenylalanine or tryptophan is present at the end of the CDR3, so a read error is the likely explanation. This CDR3 reads CASSLEGSGANVLTL. The CDR3 region has the DNA TGTGCCAGTAGTTTGGAAGGTTCTGGGGCCAACGTCCTGACTCTC. The chain joins TRBV28 to TRBJ2-6; no reliable D call. The CDR3 spans 15 residues. Germline V CDR1 and CDR2: MDHEN, SYDVKM.

As regards this clonotype: At one end, the junction sequence differs from germline, possibly due to a read error. J is TRBJ2-2 and V is TRBV6-5; D is perhaps TRBD2 (6 bases). CDR1 and CDR2 from the germline V gene are MNHEY and SVGAGI. The CDR3 consists of 16 residues. The CDR3 region has the DNA TGTGCCAGCAGTAGCCCCCGGGACTGGGTCACCAGGGAGCTGTTTTTT. Translation: CASSSPRDWVTRELFF.

Comment on this clonotype: Since the CDR3 does not end with the conserved phenylalanine or tryptophan, this likely comes from a read error. This rearrangement joins TRBV11-1 to TRBJ2-3; D is ambiguous. Per the germline V gene, CDR1 is SGHAT and CDR2 is FQDESV (reference sequence). The CDR3 spans 15 residues. For the CDR3, the DNA is TGTGCCAGCAGCTTAGGATTTCGGTCCACAGATACACAGTATTTG. Translating gives CASSLGFRSTDTQYL.

This clonotype was seen a single time. It may be a read error: a sequence one base away is much more abundant. It is likely a read error, because the conserved phenylalanine at the end of the CDR3 is missing. The V call is TRBV7-8, the J call TRBJ1-2; D is perhaps TRBD1 (6 bases). Germline V gene sequence: CDR1 SGHVS, CDR2 FQNEAQ. The CDR3 is made up of 14 amino acids. Trimming took off 2 bases at V and 7 bases at J, with 14 bases between the two ends. CDR3 nucleotides: TGTGCCAGCAGCTTACCGTCAGGGGCTGGTGGCTACACCTTA. It is translated as CASSLPSGAGGYTL.

This clonotype was detected a few times. This clone may be a read error of a much larger clone one base away. The rearrangement joins TRBV5-1 to TRBJ1-2, with D perhaps matching TRBD1 (5 bases). CDR3 length: 13 residues. Germline lookup yields CDR1 SGHRS and CDR2 YFSETQ. The CDR3 region is CVSSGGESYGYTF. The DNA for the CDR3 is TGCGTCAGCAGCGGGGGAGAGAGCTATGGCTACACCTTC.

In regard to this clonotype: One end of the junction fails to match germline, which may point to a read error. The chain combines TRBV13 with TRBJ2-5, with D perhaps TRBD2 (6 bases). This CDR3 spans 14 amino acids. In germline, CDR1 is PRHDT, CDR2 FYEKMQ (reference sequence). The CDR3 DNA is TGTGCCAGCAGCTTAGAGACGGGAGCAGAGACCCAATACTTC. Translating gives CASSLETGAETQYF.

This chain joins TRBV2 and TRBJ1-5; D not resolved. CDR3 length equals 12 residues. From germline, CDR1 is SNHLY and CDR2 FYNNEI. Trimming left V 11 bases short and J 9 bases short, with 17 bases between. The CDR3 region is CAGTAPGRPQHF. In nucleotides, the CDR3 is TGTGCCGGAACAGCGCCCGGTCGGCCCCAGCATTTT.

Only a few counts were recorded for this clonotype. A read error is possible here, since a much larger clone lies one base away. The genes are TRBV7-8 and TRBJ1-2; maybe TRBD1 (6 bases). The CDR3 is 14 amino acids. Germline-derived CDR1 and CDR2 are SGHVS and FQNEAQ. CDR3 protein: CASCLPSGAGGYTF. The CDR3 DNA reads TGTGCCAGCTGCTTACCGTCAGGGGCTGGTGGCTACACCTTC.

The sample holds many counts of this clonotype. The V and J genes are TRBV29-1 and TRBJ2-1; D possibly corresponds to TRBD1 (6 bases). Trimming shortened V by 5 bases and J by 6 bases, and 14 bases separated the two germline ends. CDR1 is SQVTM, CDR2 ANQGSEA, per germline. The CDR3 has 13 amino acids. CDR3 nucleotide sequence: TGCAGCGTTTTTTCAGGGGTCCCCAATGAGCAGTTCTTC. Its translation is CSVFSGVPNEQFF.

Of note for this clonotype: Since a much larger clone is just one base distant, this may be a read error. This chain joins TRBV30 and TRBJ2-7; the D call may be TRBD1 or TRBD2 (5 bases each). Germline loops: CDR1 GTSNPN, CDR2 SVGIG (reference sequence). The CDR3 totals 14 residues. The CDR3 DNA follows: TGTGCCTGGAGGGGACCAAGTGTCTTGGACGAGAAGTACTTC. It is translated as CAWRGPSVLDEKYF.

This clonotype came up many times. The genes are TRBV5-5 and TRBJ1-2, with no clear D. Trimming stripped 0 bases from V and 8 bases from J, with 17 bases between. The CDR3 runs 15 residues. The V gene's germline CDR1 is SGHKS and CDR2 YYEKEE (reference sequence). Written as DNA, the CDR3 is TGTGCCAGCAGCTTGGAATCGGGGAAGGCCCGCGGCTACACCTTC. Protein sequence: CASSLESGKARGYTF. Full variable domain (outside the CDR3, taken from reference TRBV5-5 and TRBJ1-2): DAGVTQSPTHLIKTRGQQVTLRCSPISGHKSVSWYQQVLGQGPQFIFQYYEKEERGRGNFPDRFSARQFPNYSSELNVNALLLGDSALYLCASSLESGKARGYTFGSGTRLTVV.

A word on this clonotype: A much larger clone lies a single base off, so this may be a read error. The rearrangement links TRBV20-1 to TRBJ2-3; D call uncertain. This CDR3 has 13 amino acids. V lost 6 bases and J 7 bases, leaving 17 bases between the germline ends. Germline-derived CDR1 and CDR2 are DFQATT and SNEGSKA (reference sequence). CDR3 amino acids: CSASPDFENTQYF. Here the CDR3 DNA reads TGCAGTGCCTCCCCGGATTTCGAGAATACGCAGTATTTT.

The sample holds many counts of this clonotype. The gene calls are TRBV4-1 and TRBJ2-1, with 8 bases lining up with TRBD2. The germline V gene has CDR1 MGHRA and CDR2 YSYEKL. The CDR3 runs 15 residues. V shed 1 base, J shed 10 bases, and the junction held 9 bases outside the gene matches. The CDR3 reads CASSQGNGRASEQFF. CDR3 bases: TGCGCCAGCAGCCAAGGGAACGGGAGGGCGTCGGAGCAGTTCTTC.

With respect to this clonotype: The junction differs from germline at one of its ends, possibly a read error. The V and J genes are TRBV28 and TRBJ1-4; tentatively, D is TRBD1 (6 bases). CDR3 size: 15 residues. Germline CDR1 MDHEN, CDR2 SYDVKM. The CDR3 reads CASSPADRTLEKLIF. DNA of the CDR3: TGTGCCAGCAGTCCTGCCGACAGGACACTTGAAAAACTGATTTTT.

Concerning this clonotype: This may stem from a read error, because a much larger clone lies one nucleotide away. J is TRBJ1-2 and V is TRBV28; D is uncertain. The CDR3 covers 13 residues. Germline loops: CDR1 MDHEN, CDR2 SYDVKM. CDR3 loop: CDSSLSALAGYTF. In DNA, the CDR3 is TGTGACAGCAGTTTATCGGCCTTGGCTGGCTACACCTTC.

In this sample, this clonotype is medium-sized. This chain links TRBV11-3 with TRBJ2-1, with no clear D. The CDR3 loop spans 11 amino acids. Germline lookup yields CDR1 SGHNT and CDR2 YENEEA. V lost 0 bases and J 13 bases, leaving 7 bases between the germline ends. This chain's CDR3 is CASSLDANQFF. CDR3 DNA sequence: TGTGCCAGCAGCTTAGACGCAAACCAGTTCTTC.

This sequence joins TRBV5-1 and TRBJ2-5; 8 bases align to TRBD2. The CDR3 contains 16 residues. CDR1 and CDR2 (germline): SGHRS, YFSETQ. V lost 0 bases and J lost 9; bases outside the gene matches: 13. The CDR3 protein is CASSLEPAGDREAQYF. The CDR3 DNA is TGCGCCAGCAGCTTGGAGCCAGCGGGAGATCGGGAGGCCCAGTACTTC.

This clonotype has at least ten counts. The V gene is TRBV30, the J gene TRBJ1-4; tentatively, D is TRBD1 (5 bases). Germline CDR1 reads GTSNPN; CDR2 reads SVGIG (reference sequence). The CDR3 runs to 13 residues. The V end was cut by 8 bases, the J end by 8 bases, with 18 bases between. CDR3 amino acids: CALQPGRGEKLFF. The CDR3 DNA sequence: TGTGCCCTTCAACCAGGGAGAGGAGAAAAACTGTTTTTT.

This clonotype appeared many times. V is TRBV30 and J is TRBJ2-2, with 9 bases aligning to TRBD1. The CDR3 has 13 amino acids. Trimming took 6 bases from V and 4 from J; bases not matched to a gene: 3. The germline V gene has CDR1 GTSNPN and CDR2 SVGIG (reference sequence). The CDR3 spells CACGTGSTGELFF. The CDR3 nucleotides are TGTGCCTGTGGGACAGGGAGCACCGGGGAGCTGTTTTTT.

Turning to this clonotype: The junction and the germline gene differ at one end; a read error may be behind it. The chain couples TRBV4-2 to TRBJ1-6; 7 bases agree with TRBD1. Germline V lookup: CDR1 LGHNA, CDR2 YNFKEQ. This CDR3 has 15 amino acids. The CDR3 DNA is TGTGCCAGCTGCCAAGACCGGGACAGCCATTCACCGCTCCACTTT. As protein: CASCQDRDSHSPLHF.

This clonotype was seen repeatedly, ten times or more. The rearrangement joins TRBV5-4 to TRBJ1-2, with 7 bases matching TRBD1. The germline V gene has CDR1 SGHNT and CDR2 YYREEE (reference sequence). With V trimmed by 4 bases and J by 3 bases, 9 bases remained unmatched. The CDR3 is 15 residues long. Written as DNA, the CDR3 is TGTGCCAGCAGCAATTCCGGGACAGAGGACTATGGCTACACCTTC. Translated, it gives CASSNSGTEDYGYTF.

Worth noting for this clonotype: The CDR3 end shows no conserved phenylalanine or tryptophan, and so a read error is likely. This chain uses TRBV6-1 with TRBJ2-7, with D unresolved. The germline gives CDR1 MNHNS, CDR2 SASEGT. This CDR3 comprises 18 residues. The V end was cut by 2 bases, the J end by 0 bases, with 20 bases between. The CDR3: CASSESPWIYTNSYEQYL. CDR3 nucleotide sequence: TGTGCCAGCAGTGAATCCCCTTGGATTTATACGAACTCCTACGAGCAGTACCTC.

This clonotype has ten or more counts. The chain couples TRBV7-9 to TRBJ2-7; 7 bases agree with TRBD1. The CDR3 length is 12 residues. Germline values: CDR1 SEHNR, CDR2 FQNEAQ (reference sequence). The CDR3 coding sequence is TGTGCGCGCCGGGACAGAGAATACGAGCAGTACTTC. Its protein product is CARRDREYEQYF.